The 3 T cell receptor beta chains below were found in one sample sequenced in a study of blood T cell repertoires in COVID-19. The assay was immunoSEQ multiplex PCR, and TCRdb's table has in-frame clones only and misses some. The table lists 300,000 to 450,000 clones, about 85% of them singletons. Sequencing was performed on peripheral blood. All receptors derive from a woman younger than 35 with acute or convalescent COVID-19.

Here the CDR3 DNA reads TGTGCCAGCAGCTTGACTAGCGGGGACTACAATGAGCAGTTCTTC. Translated: CASSLTSGDYNEQFF. The chain employs TRBV5-6 and TRBJ2-1, with 10 bases identical to TRBD2. In germline, CDR1 is SGHDT, CDR2 YYEEEE. The CDR3 is made up of 15 amino acids. V was clipped by 1 base and J by 3 bases; unmatched bases: 1.

This rearrangement joins TRBV4-1 to TRBJ1-5; TRBD1 agrees at 11 bases. V lost 4 bases to trimming and J lost 6 bases; unmatched junction nucleotides: 8. CDR1 MGHRA and CDR2 YSYEKL come from the germline V gene. This CDR3 comprises 16 residues. CDR3 sequence (DNA): TGCGCCAGCAGCCCCCGGGGACAGGGGGACTTTCAGCCCCAGCATTTT. This encodes CASSPRGQGDFQPQHF.

This clone was found a few times. The chain recombines TRBV4-2 with TRBJ2-3, with 9 bases that match TRBD2. CDR3 length: 15 residues. V lost 7 bases and J lost 3; bases outside the gene matches: 8. Germline CDR1 reads LGHNA; CDR2 reads YNFKEQ. CDR3 amino acids: CASKGSGGKTDTQYF. CDR3 nucleotide sequence: TGTGCCAGCAAGGGAAGCGGGGGGAAAACAGATACGCAGTATTTT.